This is a list of T cell receptor beta chains from one sample in a study of cytomegalovirus exposure and HLA in healthy donors. Some clones are missing from TCRdb's copy, which holds only in-frame ones; the method was immunoSEQ multiplex PCR. Here the sample spans 60,000 to 95,000 clones, roughly 82% being singletons. Sequences were obtained from PBMCs. The source is a man aged 65-85 years in good health and CMV-seropositive. Both conserved end residues are part of each CDR3. A D gene is named only where the DNA matches it firmly. Some rows mark clone size as missing; the rest say once, few, many or name a class of expanded clone.

j_call v_call clone_size cdr3_length d_call cdr3_nt cdr3_aa
TRBJ1-1 TRBV6-1 NA 14 NA TGTGCCAGCAGGTTGGAGACAGGGAACACTGAAGCTTTCTTT CASRLETGNTEAFF
TRBJ2-7 TRBV4-3 few 12 TRBD1 TGCGCCAGCAGCCAAGGGACAGGCGAGCAGTACTTC CASSQGTGEQYF
TRBJ2-7 TRBV28 NA 13 NA TGTGCCAGCAGTTTTGCCAGCTCCTACGAGCAGTACTTC CASSFASSYEQYF
TRBJ2-3 TRBV7-2 NA 14 NA TGTGCCAGCCCCGGGGACTTTAGCACAGATACGCAGTATTTT CASPGDFSTDTQYF
TRBJ1-5 TRBV28 NA 15 TRBD1 TGTGCCAGCAGGATACAGGGGGGTGGCAATCAGCCCCAGCATTTT CASRIQGGGNQPQHF
TRBJ2-7 TRBV29-1 NA 13 NA TGCAGCGTTGAAGATCAGGTGGGTGGCGAGCAGTACTTC CSVEDQVGGEQYF
TRBJ2-3 TRBV7-8 NA 18 NA TGTGCCAGCAGCTTAGGCCCCTCAGGCGGGGGCAGCACAGATACGCAGTATTTT CASSLGPSGGGSTDTQYF
TRBJ2-1 TRBV18 NA 15 TRBD2 TGTGCCAGCTCCCCACTAGCGGGATCCTACAATGAGCAGTTCTTC CASSPLAGSYNEQFF
TRBJ2-1 TRBV4-3 NA 18 TRBD1 TGCGCCAGCAGCCAAGATCTTTGGGGGACAGGAGGCCGCAATGAGCAGTTCTTC CASSQDLWGTGGRNEQFF
TRBJ2-1 TRBV7-7 NA 14 TRBD2 TGTGCTAGCAGCCCCGGGACTAGCGGGACTGAGCAGTTCTTC CASSPGTSGTEQFF
TRBJ1-4 TRBV19 NA 13 NA TGTGCCAGTACCCCCGACAGAGACGAAAAACTGTTTTTT CASTPDRDEKLFF
TRBJ1-1 TRBV5-1 NA 14 TRBD1 TGCGCCAGCAGCTTTGACAGGGGGCAAACTGAAGCTTTCTTT CASSFDRGQTEAFF
TRBJ2-3 TRBV28 NA 13 NA TGTGCCAGCAACATACAGAGCACAGATACGCAGTATTTT CASNIQSTDTQYF
TRBJ2-1 TRBV28 NA 15 TRBD1 TGTGCCAGCAGTCACAACAGGGGCCACTACAATGAGCAGTTCTTC CASSHNRGHYNEQFF
TRBJ2-3 TRBV5-1 few 14 TRBD2 TGCGCCAGCAGCTTGGGGGGAGGGTCAGATACGCAGTATTTT CASSLGGGSDTQYF
TRBJ2-7 TRBV6-1 few 15 TRBD2 TGTGCCAGCAGTGATAAAGCTAGCGGGGTGTACGAGCAGTACTTC CASSDKASGVYEQYF
TRBJ2-2 TRBV5-1 NA 11 NA TGCGCCAGCAGCTTCTCCGGGGAGCTGTTTTTT CASSFSGELFF
TRBJ1-4 TRBV19 NA 15 TRBD1 TGTGCCAGTAGTATATTCCGGGACAGGGGTGAAAAACTGTTTTTT CASSIFRDRGEKLFF
TRBJ2-3 TRBV29-1 NA 17 TRBD2 TGCAGCGCAGCGGGCCCTCGGAGCGGGAGGGCCCCCGATACGCAGTATTTT CSAAGPRSGRAPDTQYF
TRBJ2-2 TRBV7-2 NA 15 NA TGTGCCAGCAGCTTAGCGGGACTTGCCACCGGGGAGCTGTTTTTT CASSLAGLATGELFF
TRBJ2-7 TRBV7-4 NA 13 TRBD1 TGTGCAACTCAAGGGACAGGATTTTACGAGCAGTACTTC CATQGTGFYEQYF
TRBJ2-1 TRBV19 few 15 TRBD1 TGTGCCAGTAGTATGGACAGGGGGACCTACAATGAGCAGTTCTTC CASSMDRGTYNEQFF
TRBJ2-3 TRBV12-5 NA 15 TRBD1 TGTGCTAGTGGTTTTGGGACAGGGAGGACAGATACGCAGTATTTT CASGFGTGRTDTQYF
TRBJ2-1 TRBV7-9 NA 15 NA TGTGCCAGCAGCTTAGCACGGAGCTCCTACAATGAGCAGTTCTTC CASSLARSSYNEQFF
TRBJ2-3 TRBV29-1 NA 13 TRBD2 TGCACGGCGTCTAGCGGGAGCTCAGATACGCAGTATTTT CTASSGSSDTQYF
TRBJ2-5 TRBV25-1 NA 15 TRBD1 TGTGCCAGCAGTGAATTACCTGCAGGGGGAGAGACCCAGTACTTC CASSELPAGGETQYF
TRBJ1-5 TRBV4-3 NA 17 NA TGCGCCAGCAGCCAAGATGGGGGACTGTATAGCAATCAGCCCCAGCATTTT CASSQDGGLYSNQPQHF
TRBJ1-2 TRBV7-2 NA 13 NA TGTGCCAGCAGCTTATCGGGGTTTCTTGGCTACACCTTC CASSLSGFLGYTF
TRBJ2-2 TRBV6-1 NA 14 NA TGTGCCAGCAGTGAGGTGGGGGGCACCGGGGAGCTGTTTTTT CASSEVGGTGELFF
TRBJ2-7 TRBV6-1 NA 15 TRBD1 TGTGCCATCAGGGGAGCCGGGGACAGGGCTCTCGAGCAGTACTTC CAIRGAGDRALEQYF
TRBJ2-5 TRBV6-4 few 13 TRBD2 TGTGCCAGCAGTCTACTAGCGGGAGAGACCCAGTACTTC CASSLLAGETQYF
TRBJ2-7 TRBV6-1 NA 15 NA TGTGCCAGCAGTGAAGCCCCACAGGGTGTCTACGAGCAGTACTTC CASSEAPQGVYEQYF
TRBJ2-7 TRBV6-5 NA 15 TRBD2 TGTGCCAGCAGCGAGACCGGGACTAGCAGCCACGAGCAGTACTTC CASSETGTSSHEQYF
TRBJ2-5 TRBV5-1 NA 15 TRBD2 TGCGCCAGCAGCGAGGTGACTAGCGGGCAAGAGACCCAGTACTTC CASSEVTSGQETQYF
TRBJ1-2 TRBV4-3 NA 16 NA TGCGCCAGCAGCCAAACTCCTACAGAGACTAACTATGGCTACACCTTC CASSQTPTETNYGYTF
TRBJ1-2 TRBV29-1 NA 13 TRBD1 TGCAGCGTTTGGGACAGGGCTCGCCCTGGCTACACCTTC CSVWDRARPGYTF
TRBJ2-2 TRBV10-3 NA 16 NA TGTGCCATCAGTACCTGGACTTCGTCGAACACCGGGGAGCTGTTTTTT CAISTWTSSNTGELFF
TRBJ2-1 TRBV29-1 NA 18 NA TGCAGCGTTCTGCCGGGCCTAAGGGGGACGGCAACGGCGAATGAGCAGTTCTTC CSVLPGLRGTATANEQFF
TRBJ2-5 TRBV30 NA 17 TRBD1 TGTGCCTGGAGCCCCGCCCTCGACAGGGAATGGGATGGGACCCAGTACTTC CAWSPALDREWDGTQYF
TRBJ2-3 TRBV7-9 NA 14 TRBD1 TGTGCCAGCAGCTCCGGACAGGGCGGGCATACGCAGTATTTT CASSSGQGGHTQYF
TRBJ2-1 TRBV6-1 NA 13 TRBD1 TGTGCCAGCAGGACAGGGGGATACAATGAGCAGTTCTTC CASRTGGYNEQFF
TRBJ2-5 TRBV11-2 few 15 TRBD1 TGTGCCAGCAGCCTAGGGGGCCAAGGGGGAGAGACCCAGTACTTC CASSLGGQGGETQYF
TRBJ2-3 TRBV7-2 NA 14 NA TGTGCCAGCAGCTTCGGACTATTCACAGATACGCAGTATTTT CASSFGLFTDTQYF
TRBJ2-3 TRBV2 NA 14 NA TGTGCCAGCCGGAGGGGCATCCGCACAGATACGCAGTATTTT CASRRGIRTDTQYF
TRBJ2-7 TRBV9 NA 15 TRBD1 TGTGCCAGCAGCGTATCGACAGGGGGTCCCTACGAGCAGTACTTC CASSVSTGGPYEQYF
TRBJ2-7 TRBV19 once 14 TRBD2 TGTGCCAGTAGTTCCGGGACTAGCGTGCACGAGCAGTACTTC CASSSGTSVHEQYF
TRBJ2-5 TRBV6-5 NA 14 NA TGTGCCAGCAGTTATGGACACGGGCAAGAGACCCAGTACTTC CASSYGHGQETQYF
TRBJ2-5 TRBV5-4 NA 14 NA TGTGCCAGCAGCGATCGCGGGACAGACGAGACCCAGTACTTC CASSDRGTDETQYF
TRBJ2-7 TRBV7-2 NA 14 NA TGTGCCAGCACCCCCGATTGGGGCAGCTACGAGCAGTACTTC CASTPDWGSYEQYF
TRBJ1-3 TRBV5-1 NA 14 TRBD1 TGCGCCAGTTCGACAGGGGCGTTAGGAAACACCATATATTTT CASSTGALGNTIYF
TRBJ2-3 TRBV5-1 NA 14 NA TGCGCCAGCAGCTTTGACAGTAGCACAGATACGCAGTATTTT CASSFDSSTDTQYF
TRBJ2-7 TRBV30 NA 14 TRBD2 TGTGCCTGGAGTCGGGCTAGCGGGAGTCTCGAGCAGTACTTC CAWSRASGSLEQYF
TRBJ2-7 TRBV2 NA 14 TRBD2 TGTGCCAGCAGTCCTCGGACTAGCTCCTACGAGCAGTACTTC CASSPRTSSYEQYF
TRBJ1-2 TRBV10-3 NA 12 NA TGTGCCATCAGGGGCCCTACACCTGGCTACACCTTC CAIRGPTPGYTF
TRBJ2-1 TRBV11-3 NA 16 TRBD2 TGTGCCAGCAGCTCTAGCGGGAGCACCGGATTCAATGAGCAGTTCTTC CASSSSGSTGFNEQFF
TRBJ2-2 TRBV12-5 NA 12 NA TGTGCTAGTGGTGCGGGCGGCGGGGAGCTGTTTTTT CASGAGGGELFF
TRBJ1-5 TRBV6-5 NA 15 NA TGTGCCAGCAGTACCAGACAGGATAGCAATCAGCCCCAGCATTTT CASSTRQDSNQPQHF
TRBJ2-7 TRBV28 NA 11 TRBD1 TGTGCCAGCAGCAGTACAGGGGGCGCGTCCTTC CASSSTGGASF